This entry features one T cell receptor beta chain sequence. Its matching antigen is unknown. This record belongs to a study of cytomegalovirus exposure and HLA in healthy donors. Study-level points and caveats: Later analysis showed most CMV-associated TCR beta chains appearing HLA-restricted. The classifier reportedly diagnosed cytomegalovirus status with high specificity and sensitivity. The study listed approximately 160 cytomegalovirus-associated TCR beta chains.

The study ran its PCR with 60 Vbeta and 13 Jbeta primers. Repertoires were generated with immunoSEQ multiplex PCR, while TCRdb's copy carries only in-frame clones and drops some. The sample lists some 120,000 clones; 70% to 75% were seen once. The specimen was PBMCs. The receptor comes from a man aged 30 to 45 in good health and CMV-seronegative.

CDR3 sequence: CASSQETSTYEQYF. The DNA of the CDR3 is TGCGCCAGCAGCCAAGAGACAAGCACCTACGAGCAGTACTTC. The chain carries TRBV4-3 and TRBJ2-7; D is uncertain. The V end was cut by 0 bases, the J end by 2 bases, with 8 bases between. The CDR3 covers 14 residues. Per the germline V gene, CDR1 is LGHNA and CDR2 is YSLEER.